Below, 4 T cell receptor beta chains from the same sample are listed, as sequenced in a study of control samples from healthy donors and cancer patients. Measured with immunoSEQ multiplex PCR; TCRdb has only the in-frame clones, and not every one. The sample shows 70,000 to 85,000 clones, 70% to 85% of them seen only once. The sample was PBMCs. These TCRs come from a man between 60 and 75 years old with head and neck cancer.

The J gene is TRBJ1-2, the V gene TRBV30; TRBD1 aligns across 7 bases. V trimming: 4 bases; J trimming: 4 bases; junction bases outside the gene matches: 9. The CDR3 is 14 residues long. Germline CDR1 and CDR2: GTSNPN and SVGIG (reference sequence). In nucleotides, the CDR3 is TGTGCCTGGACCCATAGGACAGGCCGCTATGGCTACACCTTC. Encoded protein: CAWTHRTGRYGYTF.

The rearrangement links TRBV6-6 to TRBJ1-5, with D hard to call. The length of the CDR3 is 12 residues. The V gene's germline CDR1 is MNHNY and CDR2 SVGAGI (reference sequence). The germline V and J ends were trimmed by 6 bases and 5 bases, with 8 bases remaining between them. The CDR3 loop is CASRNGDQPQHF. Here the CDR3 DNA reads TGTGCCAGCAGAAACGGGGATCAGCCCCAGCATTTT.

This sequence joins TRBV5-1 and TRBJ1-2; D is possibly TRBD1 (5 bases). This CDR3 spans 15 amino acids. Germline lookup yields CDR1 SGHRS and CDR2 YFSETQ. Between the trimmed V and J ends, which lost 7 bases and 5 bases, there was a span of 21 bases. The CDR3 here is CASRQGHRGLYGYTF. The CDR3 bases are TGCGCCAGCCGCCAGGGCCACCGGGGACTTTATGGCTACACCTTC.

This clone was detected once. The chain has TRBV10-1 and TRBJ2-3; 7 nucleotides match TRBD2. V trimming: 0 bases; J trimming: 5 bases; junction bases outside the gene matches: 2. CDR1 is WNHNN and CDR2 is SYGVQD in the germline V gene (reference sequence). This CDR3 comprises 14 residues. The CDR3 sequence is CASSESGRGDTQYF. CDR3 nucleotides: TGCGCCAGCAGTGAGTCAGGGAGGGGAGATACGCAGTATTTT.